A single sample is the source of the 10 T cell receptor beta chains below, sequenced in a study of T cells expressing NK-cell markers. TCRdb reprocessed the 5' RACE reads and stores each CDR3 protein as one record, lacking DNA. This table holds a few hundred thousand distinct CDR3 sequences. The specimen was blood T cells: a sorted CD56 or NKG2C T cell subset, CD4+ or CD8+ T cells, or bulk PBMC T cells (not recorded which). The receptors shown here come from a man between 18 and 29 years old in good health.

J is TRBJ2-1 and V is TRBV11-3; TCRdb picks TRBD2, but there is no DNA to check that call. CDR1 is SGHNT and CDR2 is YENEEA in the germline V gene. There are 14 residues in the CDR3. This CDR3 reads CASSLASGYNEQFF.

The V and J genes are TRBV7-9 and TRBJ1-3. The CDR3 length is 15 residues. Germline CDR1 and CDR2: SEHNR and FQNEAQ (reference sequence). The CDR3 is CASSEQRDSGNTIYF.

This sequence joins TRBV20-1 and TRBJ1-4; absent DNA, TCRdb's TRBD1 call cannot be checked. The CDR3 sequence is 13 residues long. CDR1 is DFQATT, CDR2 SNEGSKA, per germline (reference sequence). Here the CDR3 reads CSAVTGVNEKLFF.

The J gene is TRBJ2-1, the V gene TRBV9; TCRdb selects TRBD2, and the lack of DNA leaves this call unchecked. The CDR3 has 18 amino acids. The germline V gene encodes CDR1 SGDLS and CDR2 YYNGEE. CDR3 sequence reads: CASSPRTSGRRVYNEQFF.

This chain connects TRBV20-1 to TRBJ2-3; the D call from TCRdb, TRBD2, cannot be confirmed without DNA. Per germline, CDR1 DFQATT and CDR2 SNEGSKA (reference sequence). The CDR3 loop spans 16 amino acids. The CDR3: CSARPARLISTDTQYF.

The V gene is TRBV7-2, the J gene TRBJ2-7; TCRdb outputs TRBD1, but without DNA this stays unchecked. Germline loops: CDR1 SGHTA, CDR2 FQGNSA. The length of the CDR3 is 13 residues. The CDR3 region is CASSRTTGYEQYF. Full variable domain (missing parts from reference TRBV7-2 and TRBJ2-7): GAGVSQSPSNKVTEKGKDVELRCDPISGHTALYWYRQSLGQGLEFLIYFQGNSAPDKSGLPSDRFSAERTGGSVSTLTIQRTQQEDSAVYLCASSRTTGYEQYFGPGTRLTVT.

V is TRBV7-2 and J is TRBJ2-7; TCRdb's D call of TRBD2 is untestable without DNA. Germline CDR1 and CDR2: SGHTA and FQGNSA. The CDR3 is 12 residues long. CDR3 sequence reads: CASSRTSGEQYF.

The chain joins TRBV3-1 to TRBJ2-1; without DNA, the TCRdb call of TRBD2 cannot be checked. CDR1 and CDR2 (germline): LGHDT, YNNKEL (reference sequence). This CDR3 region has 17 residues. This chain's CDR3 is CASSQDVPASGRDEQFF.

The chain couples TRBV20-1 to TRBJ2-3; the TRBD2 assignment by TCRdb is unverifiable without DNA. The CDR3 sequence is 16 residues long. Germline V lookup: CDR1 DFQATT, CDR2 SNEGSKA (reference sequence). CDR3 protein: CSARDRTRAGTDTQYF.

The CDR3 sequence is CASSLAQQGSKQYF. The chain joins TRBV11-2 to TRBJ2-7; TCRdb lists TRBD1, though no DNA is available to test this call. CDR3 length: 14 residues. CDR1 SGHAT and CDR2 FQNNGV come from the germline V gene. Based on the CDR3 plus reference TRBV11-2 and TRBJ2-7, the full variable domain is EAGVAQSPRYKIIEKRQSVAFWCNPISGHATLYWYQQILGQGPKLLIQFQNNGVVDDSQLPKDRFSAERLKGVDSTLKIQPAKLEDSAVYLCASSLAQQGSKQYFGPGTRLTVT.